This T cell receptor (beta chain) was sequenced during a study of blood T cell repertoires in COVID-19. Turning to the study itself: Nucleic acid was either cDNA or gDNA, and it came from T cells, B-cell-depleted T cells, or PBMCs.

This clone was observed a single time. Per the study methods: Quantification of nucleated cells was approximated via reference gene primer amplification. Sequencing was performed with immunoSEQ multiplex PCR; in TCRdb, only in-frame clones are kept and a portion is missing. The V and J calls and the clone size are those of that table, but D and trimming were determined from the DNA. In the table there are approximately 150,000 clones, roughly 84% of which are singletons. Assignments of participants to cohorts depended upon their own reported clinical history. Recovered status in Cohort 3 required two negative PCRs, clearance, or symptom resolution. The germline V and J ends were trimmed by 5 bases and 0 bases, with 11 bases remaining between them. The CDR3 runs to 15 residues. Germline V gene data show CDR1 as MNHEY and CDR2 as SVGEGT.

Sequencing input: PBMCs or T cells enriched from blood (not recorded which). The chain carries TRBV6-2 or TRBV6-3 and TRBJ1-5, with D possibly being TRBD1 (6 bases). The TCR originated in a woman in her fifties or sixties who had recovered from COVID-19. CDR3 loop: CASSPTGNSNQPQHF. CDR3 nucleotides: TGTGCCAGCAGTCCAACAGGGAATAGCAATCAGCCCCAGCATTTT.